These 26 T cell receptor beta chains originate from one sample sequenced in a study of CD8 T cells in ankylosing spondylitis. Study-wide points: A TCR beta motif of eight highly homologous variants appeared characteristic of ankylosing spondylitis blood.

No cognate antigen is known for these TCRs. TCRdb reprocessed the 5' RACE reads via MiXCR and lists one record per CDR3 protein. Here the sample spans roughly 670,000 distinct CDR3 sequences, 15% to 20% being singletons. The sequenced sample consisted of blood, either unsorted or a sorted T cell fraction (not recorded which). Receptors originate from a male donor with ankylosing spondylitis.

This clonotype has just a few counts. V and J are TRBV7-8 and TRBJ2-3; 9 bases line up with TRBD2. From germline, CDR1 is SGHVS and CDR2 FQNEAQ. The CDR3 has 17 residues. V lost 5 bases and J lost 0; bases outside the gene matches: 9. The CDR3 here is CASSRWTSDQSTDTQYF. As DNA, the CDR3 is TGTGCCAGCAGCCGATGGACTAGCGACCAGAGCACAGATACGCAGTATTTT.

The chain carries TRBV19 and TRBJ2-7; possibly TRBD1 or TRBD2 for D (5 bases each). Germline V gene sequence: CDR1 LNHDA, CDR2 SQIVND (reference sequence). V was cut by 3 bases and J by 4 bases, with 16 bases left in between. CDR3 length equals 15 residues. This CDR3 reads CASSILLGPTYEQYF. CDR3 in DNA: TGTGCCAGTAGTATTCTTCTGGGACCGACGTACGAGCAGTACTTC.

V gene TRBV4-2 combines with J gene TRBJ2-5, with no clear D. The CDR3 loop spans 14 amino acids. V was shortened by 1 base and J by 0 bases, with 6 bases between the two germline ends. CDR1 LGHNA and CDR2 YNFKEQ come from the germline V gene. The DNA of the CDR3 is TGTGCCAGCAGCCAAGCCAGCGACCAAGAGACCCAGTACTTC. It codes for CASSQASDQETQYF.

This clonotype occurred many times. The V call is TRBV11-2, the J call TRBJ2-3, with D possibly matching TRBD2 (5 bases). V lost 6 bases and J 4 bases, leaving 14 bases between the germline ends. Germline lookup yields CDR1 SGHAT and CDR2 FQNNGV. The CDR3 extends over 14 amino acids. This CDR3 is CASSPGPSSDTQYF. The CDR3 region has the DNA TGTGCCAGCAGTCCCGGGCCTAGCTCAGATACGCAGTATTTT. Full variable domain (rest looked up from reference TRBV11-2 and TRBJ2-3): EAGVAQSPRYKIIEKRQSVAFWCNPISGHATLYWYQQILGQGPKLLIQFQNNGVVDDSQLPKDRFSAERLKGVDSTLKIQPAKLEDSAVYLCASSPGPSSDTQYFGPGTRLTVL.

This clonotype was counted ten times or more. The V gene is TRBV27, the J gene TRBJ1-6; TRBD1 matches 9 bases. This CDR3 has 14 residues. Unmatched junction bases numbered 0, after V lost 3 bases and J lost 6 bases. Germline values: CDR1 MNHEY, CDR2 SMNVEV (reference sequence). CDR3 sequence (DNA): TGTGCCAGCAGTTTGGACAGGGGTAATTCACCCCTCCACTTT. It is translated as CASSLDRGNSPLHF.

This clonotype has just a few counts. This rearrangement joins TRBV27 to TRBJ1-6; D is perhaps TRBD1 (5 bases). CDR3 size: 13 residues. V lost 3 bases and J 8 bases, leaving 8 bases between the germline ends. Germline CDR1 MNHEY, CDR2 SMNVEV (reference sequence). CDR3 coding DNA: TGTGCCAGCAGTTTGACAGTCGATTCACCCCTCCACTTT. Its translation: CASSLTVDSPLHF.

This clonotype was counted only a few times. The rearrangement joins TRBV20-1 to TRBJ1-4, with D possibly matching TRBD1 (5 bases). The CDR3 totals 14 residues. Germline CDR1 and CDR2: DFQATT and SNEGSKA (reference sequence). The ends were cut back, 2 bases at V and 4 bases at J, with 11 bases in the middle. The CDR3 protein is CSARRGDSNEKLFF. The CDR3 coding sequence is TGCAGTGCTAGAAGGGGAGACAGTAATGAAAAACTGTTTTTT.

This clonotype was seen a handful of times. This rearrangement joins TRBV20-1 to TRBJ1-5; D uncertain. V was shortened by 3 bases and J by 7 bases, with 13 bases between the two germline ends. This CDR3 is built from 13 residues. Looked up from germline, CDR1 is DFQATT and CDR2 is SNEGSKA (reference sequence). CDR3 sequence (DNA): TGCAGTGCTAGTCCGCGGGAGGGACAGCCCCAGCATTTT. Amino acids: CSASPREGQPQHF.

V gene TRBV10-3 combines with J gene TRBJ2-5; weak D call: TRBD2 (5 bases). The CDR3 runs to 14 residues. Trimming stripped 0 bases from V and 3 bases from J, with 8 bases between. Per germline, CDR1 ENHRY and CDR2 SYGVKD. CDR3 region: CAISESDGEETQYF. CDR3 coding DNA: TGTGCCATCAGTGAGTCGGACGGGGAAGAGACCCAGTACTTC.

The V call is TRBV28, the J call TRBJ1-4, with D maybe TRBD1 (5 bases). The germline V gene has CDR1 MDHEN and CDR2 SYDVKM. This CDR3 is built from 12 residues. V gave up 2 bases and J gave up 11 bases, with 9 bases separating them. CDR3: CASSLSRGKLFF. The CDR3 nucleotides read TGTGCCAGCAGTTTAAGTCGGGGGAAACTGTTTTTT.

In its sample, this clonotype was seen a few times. This sequence joins TRBV29-1 and TRBJ2-1; perhaps TRBD2 as D (5 bases). V was cut by 0 bases and J by 0 bases, with 18 bases left in between. The CDR3 has 18 residues. Germline lookup yields CDR1 SQVTM and CDR2 ANQGSEA. This CDR3 is CSVEELFPGSGSYNEQFF. CDR3 DNA sequence: TGCAGCGTTGAAGAGCTGTTCCCGGGGAGCGGCTCCTACAATGAGCAGTTCTTC.

This clonotype was found a few times. The V and J genes are TRBV13 and TRBJ2-5, with D perhaps assigned TRBD1 or TRBD2 (5 bases each). Germline V CDR1 and CDR2: PRHDT, FYEKMQ (reference sequence). The CDR3 runs to 13 residues. Trimming removed 4 bases at V and 9 bases at J, with 15 bases between. The CDR3 DNA reads TGTGCCAGCAGCTCAGGACTCGGCAGGGCCCAGTACTTC. Its protein product is CASSSGLGRAQYF.

This clonotype was counted between two and nine times. J is TRBJ2-1 and V is TRBV6-2 or TRBV6-3; 8 nucleotides agree with TRBD1. V lost 2 bases, J lost 9 bases, and 6 bases stayed unmatched. The CDR3 runs 14 residues. Germline assignment: CDR1 MNHEY and CDR2 SVGEGT. The CDR3 region has the DNA TGTGCCAGCAGTTACCCGAACAGGGGGGTTGAGCAGTTCTTC. Its protein is CASSYPNRGVEQFF.

V and J are TRBV24-1 and TRBJ2-1; D is perhaps TRBD1 or TRBD2 (5 bases each). The CDR3 is made up of 13 amino acids. The germline gives CDR1 KGHDR, CDR2 SFDVKD. The V end was cut by 0 bases, the J end by 8 bases, with 7 bases between. CDR3 sequence reads: CATSDLMGDEQFF. Written as DNA, the CDR3 is TGTGCCACCAGTGATTTGATGGGGGATGAGCAGTTCTTC.

The chain has TRBV12-3 or TRBV12-4 and TRBJ2-1; 10 bases fit TRBD2. The CDR3 runs to 16 residues. Trimming removed 4 bases from V and 4 bases from J; junction bases left unmatched: 7. The CDR3 DNA reads TGTGCCAGCAGTTCCGCTAGCGGGAGTGTTTACAATGAGCAGTTCTTC. It specifies CASSSASGSVYNEQFF.

This clonotype was observed at least ten times. The chain joins TRBV12-3 or TRBV12-4 to TRBJ1-2, with D possibly TRBD1 on 5 matching bases. Trimming took off 2 bases at V and 8 bases at J, with 9 bases between the two ends. The CDR3 consists of 12 residues. Written as DNA, the CDR3 is TGTGCCAGCAGTTTACTGGGGGGGGGCTACACCTTC. It yields the protein CASSLLGGGYTF.

This clonotype was detected ten times or more. This chain joins TRBV12-3 or TRBV12-4 and TRBJ2-1, with D unclear. The CDR3 contains 11 residues. Trimming took 5 bases from V and 6 from J, leaving 5 bases between them. CDR3 sequence: CASSISNEQFF. As DNA, the CDR3 is TGTGCCAGCAGTATTAGCAATGAGCAGTTCTTC.

V gene TRBV4-3 combines with J gene TRBJ1-4; 9 positions agree with TRBD1. This CDR3 spans 18 amino acids. Looked up from germline, CDR1 is LGHNA and CDR2 is YSLEER. V lost 4 bases, J lost 0 bases, and 9 bases stayed unmatched. CDR3 in amino acids: CASSRGQGVGATNEKLFF. Written as DNA, the CDR3 is TGCGCCAGCAGCCGGGGACAGGGAGTCGGCGCAACTAATGAAAAACTGTTTTTT.

Only a few counts were recorded for this clonotype. This rearrangement joins TRBV5-1 to TRBJ1-5; 9 positions match TRBD1. In germline, CDR1 is SGHRS, CDR2 YFSETQ. J gave up 6 bases and V 4 bases, and 8 bases lay outside the gene matches. The CDR3 is made up of 15 amino acids. CDR3 protein: CASSAGTGPGQPQHF. In DNA form, the CDR3 reads TGCGCCAGCAGCGCAGGGACAGGGCCAGGTCAGCCCCAGCATTTT.

This clonotype has only a few counts. This chain joins TRBV10-2 and TRBJ1-1; D call uncertain. Germline lookup yields CDR1 WSHSY and CDR2 SAAADI. The CDR3 is 12 amino acids. Trimming cost V 2 bases and J 7 bases, with 8 bases left between them. The CDR3 DNA reads as TGCGCCAGCAGTGAGGGTGCATTTGAAGCTTTCTTT. This encodes CASSEGAFEAFF.

V is TRBV14 and J is TRBJ2-1; D might be TRBD2 (6 bases). The CDR3 totals 18 residues. Trimming pared 1 base from V and 9 bases from J, leaving 25 bases between. Germline lookup yields CDR1 SGHDN and CDR2 FVKESK. The CDR3 DNA follows: TGTGCCAGCAGCCAAGTGGGAGGATCGTCAGAGGGGAGTACTGAGCAGTTCTTC. Amino acid sequence: CASSQVGGSSEGSTEQFF.

Ten or more counts support this clonotype. CDR3: CASSLTGPLAGPEQFF. The CDR3 bases are TGTGCCAGCAGCTTAACAGGTCCCTTAGCGGGACCTGAGCAGTTCTTC. V is TRBV7-3 and J is TRBJ2-1; 8 nucleotides align to TRBD2. V lost 0 bases to trimming and J lost 9 bases; unmatched junction nucleotides: 10. The CDR3 sequence is 16 residues long. Germline CDR1 and CDR2: SGHTA and FQGTGA.

This clonotype has a count of ten or more. The chain combines TRBV5-1 with TRBJ1-1, with D hard to call. V was cut by 3 bases and J by 0 bases, with 6 bases left in between. The CDR3 consists of 13 residues. Germline V gene sequence: CDR1 SGHRS, CDR2 YFSETQ. For the CDR3, the DNA is TGCGCCAGCAGCTCCACACTGAACACTGAAGCTTTCTTT. The encoded protein is CASSSTLNTEAFF.

This clonotype was observed a handful of times. The chain combines TRBV4-2 with TRBJ2-3, with a tentative D call TRBD2 (6 bases). The germline gives CDR1 LGHNA, CDR2 YNFKEQ. The CDR3 extends over 16 amino acids. Trimming cost V 1 base and J 3 bases, with 14 bases left between them. The CDR3 is CASSQGGTGLTDTQYF. In DNA form, the CDR3 reads TGTGCCAGCAGCCAAGGCGGGACTGGGTTAACAGATACGCAGTATTTT.

The J gene is TRBJ2-7, the V gene TRBV12-3 or TRBV12-4, with D perhaps matching TRBD1 (6 bases). V lost 6 bases, J lost 2 bases, and 14 bases lay in between. This CDR3 has 14 residues. CDR3 protein: CASRDTGSPYEQYF. The CDR3 region has the DNA TGTGCCAGCAGGGATACAGGGAGCCCCTACGAGCAGTACTTC.

Only one count was recorded for this clonotype. This chain links TRBV29-1 with TRBJ1-4; weak D call: TRBD1 (5 bases). V lost 4 bases to trimming and J lost 8 bases, with 11 bases between them. Germline lookup yields CDR1 SQVTM and CDR2 ANQGSEA. CDR3 length: 12 amino acids. The CDR3 DNA is TGCAGCGTTGGAGCAGGGCGAGAAAAACTGTTTTTT. Translating gives CSVGAGREKLFF.